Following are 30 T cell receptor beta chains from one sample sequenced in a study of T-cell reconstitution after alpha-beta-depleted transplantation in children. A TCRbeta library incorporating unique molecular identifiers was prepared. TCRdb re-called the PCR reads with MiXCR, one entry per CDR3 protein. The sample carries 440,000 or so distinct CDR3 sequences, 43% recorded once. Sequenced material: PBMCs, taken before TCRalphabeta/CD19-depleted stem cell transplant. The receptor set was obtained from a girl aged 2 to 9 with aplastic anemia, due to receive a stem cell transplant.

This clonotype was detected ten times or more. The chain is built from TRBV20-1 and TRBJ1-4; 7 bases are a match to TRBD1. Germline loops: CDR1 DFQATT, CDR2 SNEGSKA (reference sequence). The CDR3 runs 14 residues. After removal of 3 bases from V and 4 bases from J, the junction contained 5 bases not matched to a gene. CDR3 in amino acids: CSASRQGRNEKLFF. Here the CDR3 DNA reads TGCAGTGCTAGCCGACAGGGCCGTAATGAAAAACTGTTTTTT.

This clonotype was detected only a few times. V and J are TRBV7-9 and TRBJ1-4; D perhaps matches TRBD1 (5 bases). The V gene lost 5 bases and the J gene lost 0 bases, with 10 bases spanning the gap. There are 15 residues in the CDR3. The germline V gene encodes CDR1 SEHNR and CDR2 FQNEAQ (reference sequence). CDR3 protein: CASSPPTATNEKLFF. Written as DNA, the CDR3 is TGTGCCAGCAGCCCGCCGACAGCAACTAATGAAAAACTGTTTTTT.

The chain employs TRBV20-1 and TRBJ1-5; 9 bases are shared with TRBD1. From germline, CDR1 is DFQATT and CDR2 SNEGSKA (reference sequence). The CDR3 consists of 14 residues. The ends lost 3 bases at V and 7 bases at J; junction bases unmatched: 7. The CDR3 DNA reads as TGCAGTGCTAGCCGCACAGGGGGCAGGCAGCCCCAGCATTTT. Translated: CSASRTGGRQPQHF.

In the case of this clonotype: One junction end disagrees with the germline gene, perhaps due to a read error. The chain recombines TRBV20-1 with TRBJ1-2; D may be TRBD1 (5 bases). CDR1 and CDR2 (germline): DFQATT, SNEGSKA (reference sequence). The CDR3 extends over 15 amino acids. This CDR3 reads CSARIRTPGLGRSPF. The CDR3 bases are TGCAGTGCTAGGATCAGGACTCCGGGGCTAGGCCGCAGCCCCTTC.

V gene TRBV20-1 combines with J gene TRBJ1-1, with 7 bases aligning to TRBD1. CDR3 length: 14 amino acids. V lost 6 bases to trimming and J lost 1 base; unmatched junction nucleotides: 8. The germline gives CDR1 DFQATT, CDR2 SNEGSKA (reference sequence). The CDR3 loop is CSARRGQPNTEAFF. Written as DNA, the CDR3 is TGCAGTGCCAGAAGGGGACAGCCGAACACTGAAGCTTTCTTT.

The chain's CDR3 is CAIADREADTQYF. The CDR3 coding sequence is TGTGCCATCGCCGACAGGGAAGCAGATACGCAGTATTTT. The V gene is TRBV10-3, the J gene TRBJ2-3; TRBD1 matches 7 bases. The V gene's germline CDR1 is ENHRY and CDR2 SYGVKD. This CDR3 region has 13 residues. V lost 8 bases and J lost 4; bases outside the gene matches: 6.

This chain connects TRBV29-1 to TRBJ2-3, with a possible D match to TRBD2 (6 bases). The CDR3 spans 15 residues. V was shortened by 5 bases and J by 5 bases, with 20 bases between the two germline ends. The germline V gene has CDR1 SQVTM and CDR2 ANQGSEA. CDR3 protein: CSVSHGGPQEDTQYF. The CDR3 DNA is TGCAGCGTTTCCCACGGAGGGCCCCAGGAAGATACGCAGTATTTT.

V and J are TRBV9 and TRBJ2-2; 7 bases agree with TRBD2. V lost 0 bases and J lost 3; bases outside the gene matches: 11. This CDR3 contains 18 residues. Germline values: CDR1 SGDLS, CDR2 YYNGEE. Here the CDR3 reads CASSVVPDGRRDTGELFF. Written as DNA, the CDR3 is TGTGCCAGCAGCGTAGTCCCTGACGGGAGGCGGGACACCGGGGAGCTGTTTTTT. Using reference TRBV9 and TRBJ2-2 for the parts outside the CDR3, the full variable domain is DSGVTQTPKHLITATGQRVTLRCSPRSGDLSVYWYQQSLDQGLQFLIQYYNGEERAKGNILERFSAQQFPDLHSELNLSSLELGDSALYFCASSVVPDGRRDTGELFFGEGSRLTVL.

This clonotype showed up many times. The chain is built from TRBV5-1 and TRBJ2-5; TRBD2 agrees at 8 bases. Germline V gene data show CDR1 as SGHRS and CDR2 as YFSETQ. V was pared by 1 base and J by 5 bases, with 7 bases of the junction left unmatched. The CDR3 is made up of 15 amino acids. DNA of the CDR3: TGCGCCAGCAGCTTGAGGCCAGCGGGAGAGGAGACCCAGTACTTC. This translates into CASSLRPAGEETQYF.

DNA of the CDR3: TGCAGTCGGCTTTATGGAGGGACAGATACGCAGTATTTT. It specifies CSRLYGGTDTQYF. The chain joins TRBV20-1 to TRBJ2-3; a weak D match, TRBD2 (6 bases). Trimming pared 8 bases from V and 3 bases from J, leaving 15 bases between. The germline V gene has CDR1 DFQATT and CDR2 SNEGSKA (reference sequence). This CDR3 contains 13 residues.

Written as DNA, the CDR3 is TGTGCCAGCACCCCTAGCGGGAACTCCTACGAGCAGTACTTC. Translated: CASTPSGNSYEQYF. The chain is built from TRBV28 and TRBJ2-7; 9 bases fit TRBD2. In germline, CDR1 is MDHEN, CDR2 SYDVKM. V shed 7 bases, J shed 0 bases, and the junction held 4 bases outside the gene matches. The CDR3 has 14 residues.

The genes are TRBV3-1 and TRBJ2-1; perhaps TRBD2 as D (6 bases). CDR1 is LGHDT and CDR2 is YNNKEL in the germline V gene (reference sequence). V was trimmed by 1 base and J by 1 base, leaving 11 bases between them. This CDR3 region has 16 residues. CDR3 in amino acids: CASSQAEGGSYNEQFF. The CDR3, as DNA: TGTGCCAGCAGCCAAGCGGAGGGCGGGTCCTACAATGAGCAGTTCTTC.

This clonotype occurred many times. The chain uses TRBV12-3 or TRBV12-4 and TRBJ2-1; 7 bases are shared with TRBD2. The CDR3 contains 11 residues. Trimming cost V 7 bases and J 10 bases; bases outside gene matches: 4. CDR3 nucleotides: TGTGCCAGCACCCCCGGGGGGGAGCAGTTCTTC. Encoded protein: CASTPGGEQFF.

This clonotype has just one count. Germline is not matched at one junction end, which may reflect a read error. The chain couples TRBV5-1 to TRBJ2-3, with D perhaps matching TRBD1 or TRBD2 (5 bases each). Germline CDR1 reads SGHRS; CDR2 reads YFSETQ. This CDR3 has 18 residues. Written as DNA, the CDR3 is TGCACCAGCAGCCCCCGGGGCACTCTAGGATCCAGCACAGATACGCAGTATTTT. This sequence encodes CTSSPRGTLGSSTDTQYF.

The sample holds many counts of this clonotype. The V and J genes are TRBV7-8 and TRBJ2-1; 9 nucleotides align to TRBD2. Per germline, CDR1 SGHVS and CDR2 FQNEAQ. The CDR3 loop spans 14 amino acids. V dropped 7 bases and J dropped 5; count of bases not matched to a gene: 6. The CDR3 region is CASTPLAGNNEQFF. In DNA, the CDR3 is TGTGCCAGCACCCCACTAGCGGGCAACAATGAGCAGTTCTTC. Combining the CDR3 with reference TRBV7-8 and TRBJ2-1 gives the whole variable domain GAGVSQSPRYKVAKRGQDVALRCDPISGHVSLFWYQQALGQGPEFLTYFQNEAQLDKSGLPSDRFFAERPEGSVSTLKIQRTQQEDSAVYLCASTPLAGNNEQFFGPGTRLTVL.

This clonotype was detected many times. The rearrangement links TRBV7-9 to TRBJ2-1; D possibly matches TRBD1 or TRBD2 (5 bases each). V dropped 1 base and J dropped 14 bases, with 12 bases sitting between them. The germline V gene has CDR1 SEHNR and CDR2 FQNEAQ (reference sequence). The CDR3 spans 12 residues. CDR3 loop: CASSLGGTEKFF. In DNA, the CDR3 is TGTGCCAGCAGCTTAGGTGGGACGGAAAAGTTCTTC. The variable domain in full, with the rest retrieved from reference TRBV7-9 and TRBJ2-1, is DTGVSQNPRHKITKRGQNVTFRCDPISEHNRLYWYRQTLGQGPEFLTYFQNEAQLEKSRLLSDRFSAERPKGSFSTLEIQRTEQGDSAMYLCASSLGGTEKFFGPGTRLTVL.

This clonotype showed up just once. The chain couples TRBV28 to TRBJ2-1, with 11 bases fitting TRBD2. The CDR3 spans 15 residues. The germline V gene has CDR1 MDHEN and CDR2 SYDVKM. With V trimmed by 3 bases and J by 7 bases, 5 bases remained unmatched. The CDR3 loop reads CASSLGVAGGNEQFF. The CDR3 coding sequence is TGTGCCAGCAGTTTGGGTGTAGCGGGAGGGAATGAGCAGTTCTTC.

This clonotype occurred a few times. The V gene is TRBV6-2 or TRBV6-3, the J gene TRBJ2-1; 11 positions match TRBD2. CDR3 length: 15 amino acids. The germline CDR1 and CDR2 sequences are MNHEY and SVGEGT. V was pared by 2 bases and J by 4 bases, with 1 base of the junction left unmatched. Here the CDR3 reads CASSYRLAGYNEQFF. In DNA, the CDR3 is TGTGCCAGCAGTTACAGACTAGCGGGGTACAATGAGCAGTTCTTC.

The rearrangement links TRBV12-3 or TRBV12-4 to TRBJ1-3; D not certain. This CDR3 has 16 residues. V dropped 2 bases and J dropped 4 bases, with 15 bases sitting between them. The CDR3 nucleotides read TGTGCCAGCAGTTTAACTAGCCAGGCCGTCGGAAACACCATATATTTT. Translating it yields CASSLTSQAVGNTIYF.

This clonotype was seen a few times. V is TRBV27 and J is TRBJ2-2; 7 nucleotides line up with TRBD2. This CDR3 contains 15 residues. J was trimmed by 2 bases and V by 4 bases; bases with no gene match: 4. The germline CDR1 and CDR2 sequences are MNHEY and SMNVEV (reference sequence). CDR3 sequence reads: CASSSSSGNTGELFF. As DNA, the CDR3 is TGTGCCAGCAGTTCCTCTAGCGGAAACACCGGGGAGCTGTTTTTT.

The CDR3 region has the DNA TGTGCCAGCAGTTCACAGGGGACTCAGACCGAGCAGTACTTC. Encoded protein: CASSSQGTQTEQYF. The rearrangement uses TRBV28 and TRBJ2-7, with D tentatively TRBD1 (7 bases). From germline, CDR1 is MDHEN and CDR2 SYDVKM. The CDR3 consists of 14 residues. Trimming stripped 4 bases from V and 6 bases from J, with 16 bases between.

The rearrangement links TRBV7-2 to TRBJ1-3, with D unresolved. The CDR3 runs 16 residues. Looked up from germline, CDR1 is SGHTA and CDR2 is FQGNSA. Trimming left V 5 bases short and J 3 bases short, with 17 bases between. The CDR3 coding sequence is TGTGCCAGCAGCAATCCGGTGGCAGGCAGTGGAAACACCATATATTTT. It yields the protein CASSNPVAGSGNTIYF. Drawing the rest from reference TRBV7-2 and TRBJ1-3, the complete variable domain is GAGVSQSPSNKVTEKGKDVELRCDPISGHTALYWYRQSLGQGLEFLIYFQGNSAPDKSGLPSDRFSAERTGGSVSTLTIQRTQQEDSAVYLCASSNPVAGSGNTIYFGEGSWLTVV.

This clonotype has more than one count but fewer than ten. CDR3 region: CASSQDLGQAAYEQYF. CDR3 sequence (DNA): TGCGCCAGCAGCCAAGATTTGGGACAGGCCGCCTACGAGCAGTACTTC. The J gene is TRBJ2-7, the V gene TRBV4-1; 8 positions match TRBD1. Germline V gene sequence: CDR1 MGHRA, CDR2 YSYEKL. Trimming removed 0 bases from V and 2 bases from J; junction bases left unmatched: 6. The CDR3 totals 16 residues.

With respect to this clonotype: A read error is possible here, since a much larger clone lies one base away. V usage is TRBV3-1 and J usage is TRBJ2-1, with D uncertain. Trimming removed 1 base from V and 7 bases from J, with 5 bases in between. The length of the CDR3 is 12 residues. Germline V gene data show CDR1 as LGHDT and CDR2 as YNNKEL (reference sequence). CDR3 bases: TGTGCCAGCAGCCAAGTTGCGAATGAGCAGTTCTTC. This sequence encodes CASSQVANEQFF.

The CDR3 DNA reads TGTGCCAGCAGCCAAACGCAGGGATACGAGCAGTACTTC. Its translation is CASSQTQGYEQYF. The chain couples TRBV4-2 to TRBJ2-7, with D possibly being TRBD1 (5 bases). V was clipped by 2 bases and J by 4 bases, with 9 bases between them. From germline, CDR1 is LGHNA and CDR2 YNFKEQ. This CDR3 has 13 residues.

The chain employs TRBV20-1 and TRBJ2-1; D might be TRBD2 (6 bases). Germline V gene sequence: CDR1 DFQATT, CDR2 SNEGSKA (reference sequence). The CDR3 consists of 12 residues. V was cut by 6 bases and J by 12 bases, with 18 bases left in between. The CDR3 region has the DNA TGCAGTGCCCTTCAGGGAGGTAGGGGGCAGTTCTTC. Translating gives CSALQGGRGQFF.

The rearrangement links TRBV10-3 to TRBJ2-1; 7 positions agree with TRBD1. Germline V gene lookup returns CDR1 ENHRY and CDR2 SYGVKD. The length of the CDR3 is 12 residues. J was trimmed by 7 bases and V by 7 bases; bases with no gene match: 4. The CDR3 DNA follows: TGTGCCATCATTGACAGGGAGAATGAGCAGTTCTTC. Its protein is CAIIDRENEQFF.

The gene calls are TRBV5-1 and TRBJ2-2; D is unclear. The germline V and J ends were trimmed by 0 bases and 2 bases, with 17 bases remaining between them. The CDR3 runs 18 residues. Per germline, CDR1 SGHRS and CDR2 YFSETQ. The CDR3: CASSLVSLGHINTGELFF. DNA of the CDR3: TGCGCCAGCAGCTTGGTTTCATTGGGTCACATCAACACCGGGGAGCTGTTTTTT.

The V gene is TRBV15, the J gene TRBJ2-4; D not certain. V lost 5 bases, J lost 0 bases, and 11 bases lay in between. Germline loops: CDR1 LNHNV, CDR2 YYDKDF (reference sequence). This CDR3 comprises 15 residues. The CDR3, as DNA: TGTGCCACCAGCCCTGGCCTTTTAGCCAAAAACATTCAGTACTTC. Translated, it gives CATSPGLLAKNIQYF.

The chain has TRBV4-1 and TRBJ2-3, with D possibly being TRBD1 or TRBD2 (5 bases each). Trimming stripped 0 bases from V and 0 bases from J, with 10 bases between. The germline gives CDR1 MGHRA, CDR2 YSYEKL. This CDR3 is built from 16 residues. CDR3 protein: CASSQDGASSTDTQYF. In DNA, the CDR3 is TGCGCCAGCAGCCAAGACGGGGCCTCTAGCACAGATACGCAGTATTTT.